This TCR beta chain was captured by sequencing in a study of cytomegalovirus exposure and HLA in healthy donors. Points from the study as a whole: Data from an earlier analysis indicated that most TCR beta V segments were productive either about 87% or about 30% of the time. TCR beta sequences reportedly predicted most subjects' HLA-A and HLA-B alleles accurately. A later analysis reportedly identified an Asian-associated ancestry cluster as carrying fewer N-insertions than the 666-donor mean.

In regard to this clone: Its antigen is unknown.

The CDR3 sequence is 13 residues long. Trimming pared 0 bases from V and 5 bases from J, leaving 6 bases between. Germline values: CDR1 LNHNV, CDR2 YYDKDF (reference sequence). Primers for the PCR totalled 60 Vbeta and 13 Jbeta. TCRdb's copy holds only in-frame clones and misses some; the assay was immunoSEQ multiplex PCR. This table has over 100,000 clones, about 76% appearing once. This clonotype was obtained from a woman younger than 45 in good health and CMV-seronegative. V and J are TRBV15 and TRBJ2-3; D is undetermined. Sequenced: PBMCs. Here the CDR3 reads CATSRDPGDTQYF. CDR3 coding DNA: TGTGCCACCAGCAGAGATCCGGGAGATACGCAGTATTTT.